The 23 T cell receptor beta chains in this list originate from one sample, sequenced in a study of T-cell reconstitution after alpha-beta-depleted transplantation in children. The TCRbeta library was prepared with unique molecular identifiers. TCRdb re-analysed the PCR reads in MiXCR, keeping a single row per CDR3 protein. Of around 400,000 distinct CDR3 sequences listed, approximately 11% were seen once; the top ten hold roughly 5%. The specimen was PBMCs from the stem cell graft donor, collected from the stem cell graft. These receptors were obtained from a human donor who donated a stem cell graft to a child with acute myeloid leukemia.

V usage is TRBV7-6 and J usage is TRBJ1-1; D not resolved. CDR1 and CDR2 from the germline V gene are SGHVS and FNYEAQ. This CDR3 spans 13 amino acids. Trimming took off 5 bases at V and 5 bases at J, with 12 bases between the two ends. This CDR3 reads CASSPRSETEAFF. The CDR3 region has the DNA TGTGCCAGCAGCCCCCGATCTGAGACTGAAGCTTTCTTT.

CDR3 protein: CSARRTGGYYGYTF. In DNA form, the CDR3 reads TGCAGTGCTAGACGGACAGGGGGCTACTATGGCTACACCTTC. V usage is TRBV20-1 and J usage is TRBJ1-2, with 11 nucleotides matching TRBD1. The CDR3 is 14 amino acids. Germline V gene lookup returns CDR1 DFQATT and CDR2 SNEGSKA (reference sequence). V dropped 2 bases and J dropped 3; count of bases not matched to a gene: 2.

This clonotype was found many times. The V and J genes are TRBV12-3 or TRBV12-4 and TRBJ1-1; TRBD1 agrees at 9 bases. Losses at the gene ends were 5 bases for V and 3 bases for J; bases not matched to a gene: 4. The CDR3 covers 14 residues. The CDR3 region has the DNA TGTGCCAGCAGTCCACAGGGGGCAGACACTGAAGCTTTCTTT. Translated: CASSPQGADTEAFF.

Many counts were recorded for this clonotype. The gene calls are TRBV11-2 and TRBJ1-1; 8 bases agree with TRBD1. The V gene end was trimmed by 0 bases and the J gene end by 3 bases; junction bases not matched to a gene: 3. Per germline, CDR1 SGHAT and CDR2 FQNNGV. This CDR3 comprises 15 residues. This chain's CDR3 is CASSLESGGYTEAFF. As DNA, the CDR3 is TGTGCCAGCAGCTTAGAGTCAGGGGGCTACACTGAAGCTTTCTTT.

V usage is TRBV7-9 and J usage is TRBJ1-4; D gene unclear. Trimming shortened V by 5 bases and J by 14 bases, and 24 bases separated the two germline ends. The CDR3 loop spans 15 amino acids. CDR1 SEHNR and CDR2 FQNEAQ come from the germline V gene (reference sequence). CDR3 region: CASSPRLSDENWLFF. The CDR3 nucleotides read TGTGCCAGCAGCCCACGTTTGTCGGACGAAAATTGGCTGTTTTTT.

A few counts support this clonotype. The chain uses TRBV2 and TRBJ2-1, with 7 bases that match TRBD1. Germline CDR1 SNHLY, CDR2 FYNNEI. The V gene end was trimmed by 11 bases and the J gene end by 5 bases; junction bases not matched to a gene: 9. This CDR3 region has 13 residues. DNA for the CDR3: TGTGCCGCCGACAGGGTACGGAACAATGAGCAGTTCTTC. Its translation is CAADRVRNNEQFF.

This clonotype occurred a few times. The V and J genes are TRBV20-1 and TRBJ2-2, with a tentative D call TRBD1 (6 bases). V dropped 3 bases and J dropped 2 bases, with 13 bases sitting between them. The V gene's germline CDR1 is DFQATT and CDR2 SNEGSKA (reference sequence). The CDR3 runs to 15 residues. The DNA of the CDR3 is TGCAGTGCTAGTGGCAGGGGACATAACACCGGGGAGCTGTTTTTT. Amino acids: CSASGRGHNTGELFF.

The chain combines TRBV4-3 with TRBJ2-7; 7 bases match TRBD1. The CDR3 consists of 16 residues. The V gene's germline CDR1 is LGHNA and CDR2 YSLEER. With V trimmed by 0 bases and J by 2 bases, 7 bases remained unmatched. CDR3 nucleotide sequence: TGCGCCAGCAGCCAAGATTTGACAGGGAAACCCTACGAGCAGTACTTC. Translated, it gives CASSQDLTGKPYEQYF.

Many counts were recorded for this clonotype. The chain carries TRBV29-1 and TRBJ1-5; D possibly corresponds to TRBD1 (5 bases). Trimming pared 6 bases from V and 6 bases from J, leaving 18 bases between. CDR3 length: 14 residues. Germline V gene data show CDR1 as SQVTM and CDR2 as ANQGSEA. CDR3 bases: TGCAGCGTAGCCACCGGGGGAGGTATTCAGCCCCAGCATTTT. Translated: CSVATGGGIQPQHF. The full variable domain, its missing parts supplied by reference TRBV29-1 and TRBJ1-5, is SAVISQKPSRDICQRGTSLTIQCQVDSQVTMMFWYRQQPGQSLTLIATANQGSEATYESGFVIDKFPISRPNLTFSTLTVSNMSPEDSSIYLCSVATGGGIQPQHFGDGTRLSIL.

This clonotype was seen a few times. The rearrangement links TRBV9 to TRBJ2-6; D possibly corresponds to TRBD1 (6 bases). The V gene's germline CDR1 is SGDLS and CDR2 YYNGEE. V dropped 4 bases and J dropped 4 bases, with 12 bases sitting between them. The CDR3 is 15 residues long. The CDR3 protein is CASSRPGDGANVLTF. The CDR3 region has the DNA TGTGCCAGCAGCCGACCAGGGGACGGGGCCAACGTCCTGACTTTC.

The V call is TRBV12-3 or TRBV12-4, the J call TRBJ2-5, with a tentative D call TRBD2 (5 bases). This CDR3 is 16 amino acids long. Trimming took off 1 base at V and 5 bases at J, with 17 bases between the two ends. DNA of the CDR3: TGTGCCAGCAGTTTAGTGGCGGGTCTGGGCGCGGAGACCCAGTACTTC. Its translation: CASSLVAGLGAETQYF.

V and J are TRBV18 and TRBJ1-2; no reliable D call. The V gene lost 3 bases and the J gene lost 5 bases, with 16 bases spanning the gap. Germline values: CDR1 KGHSH, CDR2 LQKENI. The CDR3 totals 15 residues. The CDR3 nucleotides are TGTGCCAGCTCACCTCAGGACGGTCAGGCTTATGGCTACACCTTC. It codes for CASSPQDGQAYGYTF.

This clonotype was counted only a few times. The chain combines TRBV7-2 with TRBJ2-5, with 11 bases that match TRBD2. Looked up from germline, CDR1 is SGHTA and CDR2 is FQGNSA. With 5 bases clipped from V and 0 bases from J, the junction kept 5 bases outside the gene matches. This CDR3 is 16 amino acids long. The CDR3 spells CASSTPGLADQETQYF. Written as DNA, the CDR3 is TGTGCCAGCAGCACTCCGGGACTAGCGGACCAAGAGACCCAGTACTTC.

V gene TRBV13 combines with J gene TRBJ1-3; D ambiguous. This CDR3 has 13 amino acids. Trimming left V 7 bases short and J 1 base short, with 8 bases between. Germline CDR1 and CDR2: PRHDT and FYEKMQ (reference sequence). The CDR3 region has the DNA TGTGCCAGCAACTCGGAGTCTGGAAACACCATATATTTT. Protein: CASNSESGNTIYF.

In its sample, this clonotype was seen a few times. The V call is TRBV12-3 or TRBV12-4, the J call TRBJ2-5, with D possibly being TRBD2 (5 bases). The CDR3 loop spans 14 amino acids. With 6 bases removed from V and 1 base from J, the gap between germline ends came to 12 bases. CDR3 residues: CASSISSSQETQYF. As DNA, the CDR3 is TGTGCCAGCAGCATCTCTAGCAGCCAAGAGACCCAGTACTTC.

The CDR3 spells CAISVGGNRHEQYF. DNA for the CDR3: TGTGCCATCAGTGTGGGAGGGAACCGCCACGAGCAGTACTTC. The rearrangement links TRBV10-3 to TRBJ2-7; 7 nucleotides match TRBD2. CDR3 size: 14 residues. Germline values: CDR1 ENHRY, CDR2 SYGVKD. V was clipped by 4 bases and J by 5 bases; unmatched bases: 8.

J is TRBJ2-1 and V is TRBV10-2; 12 nucleotides agree with TRBD2. V shed 6 bases, J shed 10 bases, and the junction held 4 bases outside the gene matches. The CDR3 spans 13 residues. Germline V lookup: CDR1 WSHSY, CDR2 SAAADI. Here the CDR3 reads CASRLAGGFEQFF. CDR3 DNA: TGCGCCAGCAGGCTAGCGGGGGGGTTCGAGCAGTTCTTC.

V and J are TRBV4-1 and TRBJ2-5; a weak D match, TRBD2 (6 bases). Germline V gene sequence: CDR1 MGHRA, CDR2 YSYEKL. The CDR3 is 15 amino acids. Trimming took off 4 bases at V and 12 bases at J, with 24 bases between the two ends. The DNA of the CDR3 is TGCGCCAGCAGCCTAAGCCTGGGGGACTTTTCGCCCGAGTACTTC. Translated: CASSLSLGDFSPEYF.

The V and J genes are TRBV12-3 or TRBV12-4 and TRBJ2-5, with D perhaps TRBD1 (5 bases). Trimming stripped 2 bases from V and 2 bases from J, with 15 bases between. CDR3 length equals 16 residues. The CDR3 protein is CASSLLGRGSQETQYF. As DNA, the CDR3 is TGTGCCAGCAGTTTACTAGGAAGGGGATCTCAAGAGACCCAGTACTTC.

The CDR3 reads CASTEQRENAQHF. The CDR3, as DNA: TGTGCCAGCACCGAACAACGGGAAAACGCCCAGCATTTT. This chain links TRBV6-2 or TRBV6-3 with TRBJ1-5; D gene ambiguous. The CDR3 loop spans 13 amino acids. Germline loops: CDR1 MNHEY, CDR2 SVGEGT. V was pared by 7 bases and J by 11 bases, with 18 bases between.

V and J are TRBV7-3 and TRBJ2-2; 10 positions agree with TRBD2. The CDR3 runs 19 residues. Trimming at V came to 4 bases and at J to 4 bases, leaving 15 bases not matched to a gene. The V gene's germline CDR1 is SGHTA and CDR2 FQGTGA. The DNA for the CDR3 is TGTGCCAGCAGCTCCTCTAACCTAGCGGGGGAGATAAGCACCGGGGAGCTGTTTTTT. Amino acids: CASSSSNLAGEISTGELFF.

V is TRBV7-8 and J is TRBJ2-5; the D is unclear. Germline V gene data show CDR1 as SGHVS and CDR2 as FQNEAQ. This CDR3 has 16 residues. Trimming removed 5 bases at V and 3 bases at J, with 19 bases between. CDR3: CASSPGVIVLEETQYF. CDR3 nucleotides: TGTGCCAGCAGCCCAGGCGTCATTGTGCTCGAAGAGACCCAGTACTTC.

This clonotype was counted between two and nine times. V and J are TRBV4-3 and TRBJ2-7; weak D call: TRBD1 (7 bases). The CDR3 sequence is 16 residues long. Germline V CDR1 and CDR2: LGHNA, YSLEER. Trimming took off 3 bases at V and 3 bases at J, with 18 bases between the two ends. CDR3 nucleotide sequence: TGCGCCAGCAGCCACCAGGTGAGACAGGGAGGCTACGAGCAGTACTTC. Its translation is CASSHQVRQGGYEQYF.